The clone carrying this TCR beta chain appeared a few times. Its target is unknown. The data belong to a study of T cell responses to AZD1222 COVID-19 vaccine. Overall study results and limits: No day 14 peak samples; only post-peak repertoires were characterized. The breadth and depth of Spike-specific TCRs increased once two AZD1222 doses had been given. Nearly half of spike-specific TCRs reportedly target unmutated variant regions.

There are 15 residues in the CDR3. Per the germline V gene, CDR1 is SGHRS and CDR2 is YFSETQ. V dropped 3 bases and J dropped 0; count of bases not matched to a gene: 4. Clones were read by immunoSEQ multiplex PCR, and TCRdb kept only the in-frame ones, dropping some. The table records 85,000 to 90,000 clones, around 90% of them present only once. This TCR derives from an adult in good health. Sequenced material: peripheral blood, taken on day 0 of AZD1222 vaccination. This chain joins TRBV5-1 and TRBJ1-1, with TRBD1 matching over 8 bases. CDR3 nucleotide sequence: TGCGCCAGCAGCTACGAGACAGGGGTGAACACTGAAGCTTTCTTT. Amino acid sequence: CASSYETGVNTEAFF.